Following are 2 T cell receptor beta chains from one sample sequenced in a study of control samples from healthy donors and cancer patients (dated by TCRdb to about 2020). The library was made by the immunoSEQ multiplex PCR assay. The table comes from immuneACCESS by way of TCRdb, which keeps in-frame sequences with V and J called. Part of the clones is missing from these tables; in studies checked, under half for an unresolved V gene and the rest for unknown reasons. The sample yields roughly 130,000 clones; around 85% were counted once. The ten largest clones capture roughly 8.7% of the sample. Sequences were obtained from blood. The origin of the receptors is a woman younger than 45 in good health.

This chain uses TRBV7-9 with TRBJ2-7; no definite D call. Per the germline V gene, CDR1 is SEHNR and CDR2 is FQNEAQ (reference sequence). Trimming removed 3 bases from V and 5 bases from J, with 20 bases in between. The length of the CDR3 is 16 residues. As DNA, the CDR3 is TGTGCCAGCAGCTTTTTTATTGTGGTTTCGAGCAACGAGCAGTACTTC. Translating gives CASSFFIVVSSNEQYF.

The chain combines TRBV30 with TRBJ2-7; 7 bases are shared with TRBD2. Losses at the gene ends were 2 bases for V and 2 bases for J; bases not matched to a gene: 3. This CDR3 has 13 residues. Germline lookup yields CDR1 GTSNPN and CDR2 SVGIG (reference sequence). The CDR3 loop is CAWSTGGAYEQYF. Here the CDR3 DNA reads TGTGCCTGGAGTACGGGAGGCGCCTACGAGCAGTACTTC.